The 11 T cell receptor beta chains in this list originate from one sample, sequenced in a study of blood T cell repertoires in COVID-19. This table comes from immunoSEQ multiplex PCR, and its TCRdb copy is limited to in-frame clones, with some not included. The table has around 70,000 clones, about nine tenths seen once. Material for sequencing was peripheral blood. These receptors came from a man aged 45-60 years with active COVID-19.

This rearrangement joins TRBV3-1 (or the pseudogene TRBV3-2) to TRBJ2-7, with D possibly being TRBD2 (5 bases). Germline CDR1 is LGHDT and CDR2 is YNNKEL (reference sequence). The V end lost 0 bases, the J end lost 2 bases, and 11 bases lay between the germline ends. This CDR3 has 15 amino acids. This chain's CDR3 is CASSQDMRVTYEQYF. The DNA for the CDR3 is TGTGCCAGCAGCCAAGATATGCGGGTCACCTACGAGCAGTACTTC.

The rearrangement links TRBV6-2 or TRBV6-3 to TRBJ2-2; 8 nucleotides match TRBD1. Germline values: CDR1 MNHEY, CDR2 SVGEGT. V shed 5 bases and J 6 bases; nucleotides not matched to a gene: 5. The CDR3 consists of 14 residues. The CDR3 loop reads CASSPGQGSGELFF. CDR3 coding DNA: TGTGCCAGCAGTCCCGGACAGGGATCCGGGGAGCTGTTTTTT.

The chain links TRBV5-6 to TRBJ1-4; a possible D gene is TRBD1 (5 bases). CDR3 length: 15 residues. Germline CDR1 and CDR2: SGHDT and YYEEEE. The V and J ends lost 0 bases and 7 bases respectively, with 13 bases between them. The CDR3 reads CASSLVAGRSEKLFF. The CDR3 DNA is TGTGCCAGCAGCTTGGTCGCGGGACGTAGTGAAAAACTGTTTTTT. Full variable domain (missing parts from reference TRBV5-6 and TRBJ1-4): DAGVTQSPTHLIKTRGQQVTLRCSPKSGHDTVSWYQQALGQGPQFIFQYYEEEERQRGNFPDRFSGHQFPNYSSELNVNALLLGDSALYLCASSLVAGRSEKLFFGSGTQLSVL.

Written as DNA, the CDR3 is TGTGCCACTGTACCCAGGGTCGGCAATGAGCAGTTCTTC. This gives the protein CATVPRVGNEQFF. This chain connects TRBV7-8 to TRBJ2-1, with D tentatively TRBD1 (5 bases). Between the trimmed V and J ends, which lost 10 bases and 6 bases, there was a span of 16 bases. Germline V CDR1 and CDR2: SGHVS, FQNEAQ. CDR3 length: 13 residues.

DNA of the CDR3: TGTGCCAGCAGTCTGGGCCCGAATCAGCCCCAGCATTTT. It yields the protein CASSLGPNQPQHF. The V and J genes are TRBV6-6 and TRBJ1-5; D is unclear. The germline V and J ends were trimmed by 5 bases and 4 bases, with 9 bases remaining between them. CDR3 length: 13 residues. The germline V gene encodes CDR1 MNHNY and CDR2 SVGAGI (reference sequence).

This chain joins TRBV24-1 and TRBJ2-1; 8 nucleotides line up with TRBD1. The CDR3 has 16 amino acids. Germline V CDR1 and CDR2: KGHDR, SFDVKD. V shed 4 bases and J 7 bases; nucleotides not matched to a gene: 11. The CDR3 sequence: CATSEQTGANKNEQFF. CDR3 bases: TGTGCCACCAGTGAGCAGACAGGGGCAAATAAAAATGAGCAGTTCTTC.

The CDR3, as DNA: TGTGCCAGTAGTATGAGTATTGGAGGGACAGAACTAGCCAAAAACATTCAGTACTTC. Translating gives CASSMSIGGTELAKNIQYF. V is TRBV19 and J is TRBJ2-4; D possibly corresponds to TRBD1 (7 bases). The V end was cut by 3 bases, the J end by 0 bases, with 21 bases between. There are 19 residues in the CDR3. Germline V gives CDR1 LNHDA, CDR2 SQIVND (reference sequence).

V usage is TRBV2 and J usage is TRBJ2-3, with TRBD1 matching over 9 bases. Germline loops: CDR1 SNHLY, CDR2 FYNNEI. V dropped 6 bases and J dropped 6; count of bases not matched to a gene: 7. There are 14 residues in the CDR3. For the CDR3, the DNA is TGTGCCAGCAGAGGACAGGGGCGTGGGGATACGCAGTATTTT. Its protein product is CASRGQGRGDTQYF.

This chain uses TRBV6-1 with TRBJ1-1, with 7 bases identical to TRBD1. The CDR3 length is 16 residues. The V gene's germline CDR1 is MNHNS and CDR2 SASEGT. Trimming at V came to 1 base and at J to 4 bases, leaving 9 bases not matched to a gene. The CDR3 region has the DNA TGTGCCAGCAGTGAAGTTGTACAGGGGATGGGCACTGAAGCTTTCTTT. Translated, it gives CASSEVVQGMGTEAFF.

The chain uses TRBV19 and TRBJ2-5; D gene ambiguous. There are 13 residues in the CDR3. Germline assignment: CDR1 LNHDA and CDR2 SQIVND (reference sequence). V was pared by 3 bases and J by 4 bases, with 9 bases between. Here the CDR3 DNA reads TGTGCCAGTAGTATTAATGCCGGAGAGACCCAGTACTTC. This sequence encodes CASSINAGETQYF.

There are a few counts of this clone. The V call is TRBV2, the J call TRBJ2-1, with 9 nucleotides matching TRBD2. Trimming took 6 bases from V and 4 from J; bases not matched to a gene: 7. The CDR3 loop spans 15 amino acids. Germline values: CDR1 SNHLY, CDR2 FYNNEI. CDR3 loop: CASRKNGLAYNEQFF. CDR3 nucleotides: TGTGCCAGCAGGAAGAACGGACTAGCGTACAATGAGCAGTTCTTC.